These T cell receptor beta chains were read from a single sample in a study of T-cell memory formation after mild COVID-19. TCRdb ran MiXCR on the 5' RACE reads and lists one entry per CDR3 protein. The repertoire holds about 360,000 distinct CDR3 sequences, with over 10% as singletons. Sequencing was performed on PBMCs or a T cell subset sorted from them (not recorded which). The receptors were gathered from a man in his late teens or twenties who had mild COVID-19 (a few samples of this study predate the infection). Cell type and time point are not known. CDR3s include the opening cysteine and the closing phenylalanine or tryptophan. A D gene is named only where the DNA matches it firmly. Expanded clones are given a class, and other clones once, few, many or no size at all.

v_gene	len	d_gene	j_gene	abundance	CDR3aa	CDR3nt
TRBV6-4	14	TRBD2	TRBJ2-3	many	CASSDGLATDTQYF	TGTGCCAGCAGTGACGGACTAGCCACAGATACGCAGTATTTT
TRBV20-1	15	TRBD2	TRBJ2-3	.	CSASGRLASTDTQYF	TGCAGTGCCTCGGGGAGACTAGCGAGCACAGATACGCAGTATTTT
TRBV7-9	12	.	TRBJ2-1	.	CASSLGAIEQFF	TGTGCCAGCAGCTTAGGTGCAATTGAGCAGTTCTTC
TRBV7-3	17	TRBD2	TRBJ2-3	.	CASSQGLAGDTTDTQYF	TGTGCCAGCAGCCAAGGACTAGCGGGGGATACCACAGATACGCAGTATTTT
TRBV30	13	.	TRBJ1-2	few	CAWSAQRQAVSHF	TGTGCCTGGAGCGCGCAACGACAGGCCGTGAGCCACTTC
TRBV4-1	18	TRBD2	TRBJ2-3	few	CASSRIPGLAGVTDTQYF	TGCGCCAGCAGCCGGATTCCGGGACTAGCGGGGGTAACAGATACGCAGTATTTT
TRBV29-1	11	.	TRBJ2-5	.	CSVEGMTTQYF	TGCAGCGTTGAGGGCATGACGACCCAGTACTTC
TRBV7-9	12	.	TRBJ2-3	.	CASSIDLDTQYF	TGTGCCAGCAGTATAGATTTAGATACGCAGTATTTT
TRBV19	13	.	TRBJ1-5	.	CASADYSNQPQHF	TGTGCCAGTGCCGATTATAGCAATCAGCCCCAGCATTTT
TRBV5-1	16	.	TRBJ1-1	many	CASSLDGSRGHTEAFF	TGCGCCAGCAGCTTGGACGGGTCCAGGGGTCACACTGAAGCTTTCTTT
TRBV2	15	.	TRBJ2-3	.	CASRRLGPRTDTQYF	TGTGCCAGCAGGAGACTGGGGCCGCGCACAGATACGCAGTATTTT
TRBV4-3	15	.	TRBJ2-2	.	CASSQGDDFLGELFF	TGCGCCAGCAGCCAAGGGGACGACTTCTTGGGGGAGCTGTTTTTT
TRBV6-5	13	.	TRBJ1-1	many	CASSYRVGTEAFF	TGTGCCAGCAGTTACAGGGTTGGCACTGAAGCTTTCTTT
TRBV7-9	10	.	TRBJ1-2	few	CATDNYGYTF	TGTGCCACCGATAACTATGGCTACACCTTC
TRBV5-6	14	.	TRBJ1-1	few	CASSPGRTNTEAFF	TGTGCCAGCAGCCCCGGACGGACGAACACTGAAGCTTTCTTT
TRBV7-2	13	TRBD1	TRBJ1-1	many	CASSMDRGAEAFF	TGTGCCAGCAGCATGGACAGGGGCGCTGAAGCTTTCTTT
TRBV28	14	.	TRBJ1-2	.	CASSLIPGGYGYTF	TGTGCCAGCAGTTTAATACCGGGGGGGTATGGCTACACCTTC
TRBV5-6	17	TRBD1	TRBJ2-1	few	CASSPKAGTGGCNEQFF	TGTGCCAGCAGCCCCAAGGCCGGGACAGGGGGCTGCAATGAGCAGTTCTTC
TRBV9	15	.	TRBJ2-3	.	CASSGRGMPTDTQYF	TGTGCCAGCAGCGGGAGAGGGATGCCCACAGATACGCAGTATTTT
TRBV12-3/TRBV12-4	13	.	TRBJ2-2	many	CASEVRGPGELFF	TGTGCCAGCGAGGTTCGGGGTCCCGGGGAGCTGTTTTTT
TRBV7-2	12	.	TRBJ2-2	.	CASRANTGELFF	TGTGCCAGCAGAGCGAACACCGGGGAGCTGTTTTTT
TRBV28	13	TRBD1	TRBJ1-1	few	CASGQGGNTEAFF	TGTGCCAGTGGACAGGGGGGGAACACTGAAGCTTTCTTT
TRBV7-9	16	.	TRBJ2-5	many	CASSLSIGGPEETQYF	TGTGCCAGCAGCTTAAGTATCGGGGGCCCTGAAGAGACCCAGTACTTC
TRBV20-1	13	.	TRBJ2-3	.	CSASPGPTDTQYF	TGCAGTGCATCCCCAGGACCCACAGATACGCAGTATTTT
TRBV6-1	15	.	TRBJ1-5	.	CASRKGIGYPGPQHF	TGTGCCAGCAGGAAGGGAATCGGGTATCCGGGGCCCCAGCATTTT
TRBV7-9	15	TRBD1	TRBJ1-1	few	CASSIIQGAGTEAFF	TGTGCCAGCAGCATCATCCAGGGGGCGGGGACTGAAGCTTTCTTT
TRBV7-2	13	.	TRBJ1-1	few	CASSLARGSEAFF	TGTGCCAGCAGCTTAGCCCGAGGATCTGAAGCTTTCTTT
TRBV11-2	16	TRBD1	TRBJ2-2	few	CASSLPWTGAVGELFF	TGTGCCAGCAGCTTACCCTGGACAGGGGCGGTCGGGGAGCTGTTTTTT
TRBV7-2	15	.	TRBJ2-1	.	CASTSGPLPYNEQFF	TGTGCCAGCACCTCCGGGCCGCTCCCTTACAATGAGCAGTTCTTC
TRBV6-2/TRBV6-3	11	.	TRBJ1-2	few	CASESNDGYTF	TGTGCCTCAGAGAGTAACGATGGCTACACCTTC
TRBV20-1	14	TRBD1	TRBJ2-7	.	CSAGSRDSSYEQYF	TGCAGTGCTGGAAGCCGGGACAGCTCCTACGAGCAGTACTTC
TRBV6-2/TRBV6-3	17	.	TRBJ2-1	few	CASSQHRGPFSYNEQFF	TGTGCCAGCAGTCAACACCGGGGGCCGTTCTCCTACAATGAGCAGTTCTTC
TRBV15	16	TRBD1	TRBJ2-5	.	CATSRAGTGVEETQYF	TGTGCCACCAGCAGAGCGGGGACAGGGGTGGAAGAGACCCAGTACTTC